This entry lists 25 T cell receptor beta chains sequenced from one sample in a study of neoadjuvant nivolumab and ipilimumab in lung cancer. The repertoire was sequenced with immunoSEQ multiplex PCR; TCRdb's copy has only in-frame clones and lacks some. The sample contains 25,000 to 30,000 clones, roughly 80% of which appear only once. Sequences were derived from tumor tissue, sampled after neoadjuvant nivolumab, alone or with ipilimumab, at or shortly before surgery. The receptors here all came from an adult with non-small cell lung cancer.

The V gene is TRBV14, the J gene TRBJ1-1, with D tentatively TRBD1 (6 bases). Per the germline V gene, CDR1 is SGHDN and CDR2 is FVKESK. V was trimmed by 1 base and J by 10 bases, leaving 13 bases between them. This CDR3 contains 13 residues. Here the CDR3 DNA reads TGTGCCAGCAGCCAAGTTTCGGGAGGGGGAGCTTTCTTT. Its translation is CASSQVSGGGAFF.

This chain joins TRBV5-1 and TRBJ2-7; 12 positions agree with TRBD1. V shed 8 bases, J shed 6 bases, and the junction held 15 bases outside the gene matches. The germline gives CDR1 SGHRS, CDR2 YFSETQ. The CDR3 is made up of 16 amino acids. The CDR3 sequence is CASRTGTGGSLVEQYF. Written as DNA, the CDR3 is TGCGCCAGTAGAACCGGGACAGGGGGCAGCCTCGTCGAGCAGTACTTC.

V gene TRBV5-1 combines with J gene TRBJ2-1, with 8 bases aligning to TRBD1. CDR3 length: 16 amino acids. The germline V gene encodes CDR1 SGHRS and CDR2 YFSETQ. V shed 4 bases and J 6 bases; nucleotides not matched to a gene: 12. CDR3 amino acids: CASSQPRTGPGNEQFF. CDR3 coding DNA: TGCGCCAGCAGCCAGCCTCGGACAGGGCCGGGCAATGAGCAGTTCTTC.

The V gene is TRBV19, the J gene TRBJ2-6, with D possibly being TRBD2 (6 bases). V was cut by 7 bases and J by 2 bases, with 12 bases left in between. Germline V gene data show CDR1 as LNHDA and CDR2 as SQIVND (reference sequence). The CDR3 covers 15 residues. CDR3 loop: CASMGGGPGANVLTF. The CDR3 DNA is TGTGCCAGTATGGGAGGAGGGCCTGGGGCCAACGTCCTGACTTTC.

The rearrangement joins TRBV7-2 to TRBJ2-7; D is unclear. CDR1 and CDR2 (germline): SGHTA, FQGNSA. V lost 3 bases and J lost 0, with 9 bases in between. The CDR3 length is 14 residues. The CDR3 sequence is CASSFSSSSYEQYF. For the CDR3, the DNA is TGTGCCAGCAGCTTTAGCAGTAGCTCCTACGAGCAGTACTTC.

V and J are TRBV5-1 and TRBJ2-2; TRBD2 aligns across 14 bases. Trimming removed 4 bases from V and 6 bases from J; junction bases left unmatched: 8. The CDR3 contains 17 residues. Germline CDR1 SGHRS, CDR2 YFSETQ. The CDR3 here is CASSLSGTSGSPGELFF. CDR3 in DNA: TGCGCCAGCAGCCTATCCGGGACTAGCGGGAGCCCCGGGGAGCTGTTTTTT.

The V and J genes are TRBV7-2 and TRBJ1-5; D call uncertain. V lost 1 base to trimming and J lost 6 bases, with 7 bases between them. This CDR3 has 13 residues. Germline CDR1 SGHTA, CDR2 FQGNSA. The CDR3 is CASSLDRSQPQHF. In DNA form, the CDR3 reads TGTGCCAGCAGCTTAGATCGTTCTCAGCCCCAGCATTTT. The full variable domain, its missing parts supplied by reference TRBV7-2 and TRBJ1-5, is GAGVSQSPSNKVTEKGKDVELRCDPISGHTALYWYRQSLGQGLEFLIYFQGNSAPDKSGLPSDRFSAERTGGSVSTLTIQRTQQEDSAVYLCASSLDRSQPQHFGDGTRLSIL.

The chain combines TRBV6-1 with TRBJ1-1, with D perhaps TRBD1 (5 bases). Germline assignment: CDR1 MNHNS and CDR2 SASEGT. The CDR3 sequence is 14 residues long. Trimming removed 6 bases at V and 1 base at J, with 12 bases between. CDR3 loop: CASSGRAGNTEAFF. CDR3 DNA sequence: TGTGCCAGCAGCGGCAGGGCAGGGAACACTGAAGCTTTCTTT.

This chain links TRBV19 with TRBJ2-1; 9 nucleotides line up with TRBD2. The CDR3 spans 13 residues. With 7 bases clipped from V and 9 bases from J, the junction kept 7 bases outside the gene matches. Looked up from germline, CDR1 is LNHDA and CDR2 is SQIVND (reference sequence). As DNA, the CDR3 is TGTGCCAGTACGGCTAGCGGGAACACTGAGCAGTTCTTC. It yields the protein CASTASGNTEQFF.

The J gene is TRBJ2-3, the V gene TRBV9; no reliable D call. CDR3 length: 13 residues. The ends were cut back, 4 bases at V and 0 bases at J, with 6 bases in the middle. Per the germline V gene, CDR1 is SGDLS and CDR2 is YYNGEE. This CDR3 reads CASSRGSTDTQYF. DNA of the CDR3: TGTGCCAGCAGCCGAGGAAGCACAGATACGCAGTATTTT.

The genes are TRBV6-1 and TRBJ2-7, with TRBD2 identical over 11 bases. Unmatched junction bases numbered 6, after V lost 2 bases and J lost 6 bases. Germline V gene lookup returns CDR1 MNHNS and CDR2 SASEGT. The CDR3 sequence is 15 residues long. The CDR3 is CASSEPASGRSEQYF. CDR3 bases: TGTGCCAGCAGTGAACCGGCTAGCGGGAGGTCCGAGCAGTACTTC.

This clone was seen once. The gene calls are TRBV29-1 and TRBJ1-2, with D hard to call. Between the trimmed V and J ends, which lost 0 bases and 8 bases, there was a span of 10 bases. The CDR3 has 12 residues. Per germline, CDR1 SQVTM and CDR2 ANQGSEA. The CDR3 region is CSVEEGAGGYTF. The CDR3 DNA reads TGCAGCGTTGAAGAAGGAGCGGGGGGCTACACCTTC.

There are a few counts of this clone. The chain recombines TRBV18 with TRBJ1-1; possibly TRBD1 for D (5 bases). CDR1 and CDR2 from the germline V gene are KGHSH and LQKENI. The CDR3 is made up of 14 amino acids. Trimming cost V 3 bases and J 5 bases, with 13 bases left between them. CDR3 in amino acids: CASSPARGGTEAFF. The CDR3 DNA reads TGTGCCAGCTCACCTGCTCGGGGGGGGACTGAAGCTTTCTTT.

This clone showed up just a few times. The chain couples TRBV5-1 to TRBJ2-5; D might be TRBD1 (5 bases). Germline V lookup: CDR1 SGHRS, CDR2 YFSETQ. V shed 0 bases and J shed 2 bases, with 11 bases lying between them. There are 15 residues in the CDR3. CDR3 loop: CASSLEGAEQETQYF. In nucleotides, the CDR3 is TGCGCCAGCAGCTTGGAAGGGGCCGAACAAGAGACCCAGTACTTC. The entire variable domain, with the rest obtained from reference TRBV5-1 and TRBJ2-5, is as follows: KAGVTQTPRYLIKTRGQQVTLSCSPISGHRSVSWYQQTPGQGLQFLFEYFSETQRNKGNFPGRFSGRQFSNSRSEMNVSTLELGDSALYLCASSLEGAEQETQYFGPGTRLLVL.

This clone was seen once. The chain combines TRBV28 with TRBJ1-3; D perhaps matches TRBD1 (5 bases). V was pared by 4 bases and J by 1 base, with 11 bases between. The CDR3 has 15 amino acids. CDR1 is MDHEN and CDR2 is SYDVKM in the germline V gene. The DNA for the CDR3 is TGTGCCAGCAGTTCCCCCGGGGGGTCTGGAAACACCATATATTTT. Its translation: CASSSPGGSGNTIYF.

There are a few counts of this clone. The chain links TRBV19 to TRBJ1-4; D is possibly TRBD1 (5 bases). Trimming took off 5 bases at V and 5 bases at J, with 18 bases between the two ends. The CDR3 contains 16 residues. CDR1 and CDR2 (germline): LNHDA, SQIVND (reference sequence). The CDR3 DNA reads as TGTGCCAGTAGTCTAGTTCCCGGGGCCGGAAATGAAAAACTGTTTTTT. Translation gives CASSLVPGAGNEKLFF.

This clone was counted a single time. DNA of the CDR3: TGTGCCACCAGCACACATAGCAGCCAAGAGACCCAGTACTTC. As protein: CATSTHSSQETQYF. The rearrangement joins TRBV15 to TRBJ2-5; D not resolved. The V end lost 4 bases, the J end lost 1 base, and 10 bases lay between the germline ends. Germline V lookup: CDR1 LNHNV, CDR2 YYDKDF (reference sequence). There are 14 residues in the CDR3.

The chain links TRBV6-1 to TRBJ1-1; 7 nucleotides align to TRBD1. The CDR3 has 14 residues. V was clipped by 6 bases and J by 2 bases; unmatched bases: 6. Per germline, CDR1 MNHNS and CDR2 SASEGT. The CDR3 loop is CASRVQGQNTEAFF. The CDR3 region has the DNA TGTGCCAGCAGGGTACAGGGGCAAAACACTGAAGCTTTCTTT.

The CDR3 here is CSVRSSGRNEQFF. The CDR3 DNA sequence: TGCAGCGTTCGATCTAGCGGGAGGAATGAGCAGTTCTTC. The chain has TRBV29-1 and TRBJ2-1; the match to TRBD2 covers 11 bases. The CDR3 covers 13 residues. The germline gives CDR1 SQVTM, CDR2 ANQGSEA. Trimming took 5 bases from V and 7 from J; bases not matched to a gene: 4.

The CDR3 loop is CASSPRALTSTDTQYF. CDR3 coding DNA: TGTGCCAGCTCACCAAGGGCCTTGACTAGCACAGATACGCAGTATTTT. The V call is TRBV18, the J call TRBJ2-3; D gene uncertain. The germline V gene encodes CDR1 KGHSH and CDR2 LQKENI. V lost 2 bases and J 0 bases, leaving 12 bases between the germline ends. The CDR3 contains 16 residues.

The chain is built from TRBV29-1 and TRBJ1-2, with D possibly being TRBD1 (5 bases). The CDR3 runs to 20 residues. Germline V lookup: CDR1 SQVTM, CDR2 ANQGSEA. Trimming cost V 0 bases and J 3 bases, with 29 bases left between them. The DNA of the CDR3 is TGCAGCGTTGAAGATTGGATCGTCGCGGGACTTACAACCGGGGACTATGGCTACACCTTC. Protein product: CSVEDWIVAGLTTGDYGYTF.

The chain uses TRBV28 and TRBJ1-1; D perhaps matches TRBD1 (5 bases). With 6 bases removed from V and 10 bases from J, the gap between germline ends came to 18 bases. CDR1 MDHEN and CDR2 SYDVKM come from the germline V gene. This CDR3 is 13 amino acids long. This CDR3 is CASSTPRGAGAFF. CDR3 DNA sequence: TGTGCCAGCAGCACCCCTCGTGGGGCAGGAGCTTTCTTT.

This sequence joins TRBV29-1 and TRBJ2-7; 7 bases agree with TRBD2. Germline CDR1 is SQVTM and CDR2 is ANQGSEA. The CDR3 is made up of 14 amino acids. The junction had 10 bases not matched to a gene; V was cut back by 5 bases and J by 3 bases. CDR3 amino acids: CSVLVSPSGYEQYF. The CDR3 DNA is TGCAGCGTTCTAGTGTCTCCTAGCGGCTACGAGCAGTACTTC.

The chain has TRBV12-5 and TRBJ1-5; D gene ambiguous. The V gene's germline CDR1 is LGHNT and CDR2 FRNRAP. V dropped 8 bases and J dropped 1 base, with 12 bases sitting between them. CDR3 size: 14 residues. The CDR3 sequence is CASREGLSNQPQHF. For the CDR3, the DNA is TGTGCTAGTCGGGAAGGGCTAAGCAATCAGCCCCAGCATTTT.

The chain combines TRBV5-7 with TRBJ2-7; the D is unclear. TRBV5-7 is identified as an open reading frame with a role that is uncertain. CDR3 size: 14 residues. Trimming pared 2 bases from V and 3 bases from J, leaving 12 bases between. CDR3 sequence reads: CASSLGDFDYEQYF. For the CDR3, the DNA is TGTGCCAGCAGCTTAGGAGATTTCGACTACGAGCAGTACTTC.